These 32 T cell receptor beta chains were all obtained from the same sample, sequenced in a study of naive and memory T cell subsets. TCR cDNA received a 3' ligated oligonucleotide that carried a UMI. Amplification of ligated cDNA took four PCR rounds with SP2 and nested alpha and beta constant primers. TCRdb used MiXCR to reprocess the 5' RACE reads, holding one entry per CDR3 protein. The table shows roughly 60,000 distinct CDR3 sequences, with 5.5% to 8.5% occurring only once. All receptors derive from a male donor in good health.

V usage is TRBV5-6 and J usage is TRBJ1-2; 8 bases match TRBD1. This CDR3 has 13 amino acids. The germline gives CDR1 SGHDT, CDR2 YYEEEE. The V and J ends lost 2 bases and 6 bases, in that order; junction bases with no gene match: 3. The CDR3, as DNA: TGTGCCAGCAGCTTTGACAGGGGAGATGGCTACACCTTC. It codes for CASSFDRGDGYTF.

At least ten counts were recorded for this clonotype. This sequence joins TRBV6-4 and TRBJ2-1, with D maybe TRBD2 (5 bases). CDR1 and CDR2 (germline): MRHNA, SNTAGT. Trimming removed 0 bases at V and 0 bases at J, with 6 bases between. The CDR3 has 15 residues. Here the CDR3 DNA reads TGTGCCAGCAGTGACTCGAGCGGCTCCTACAATGAGCAGTTCTTC. It specifies CASSDSSGSYNEQFF.

This clonotype has at least ten counts. This sequence joins TRBV6-1 and TRBJ2-3; 14 positions match TRBD2. CDR1 is MNHNS and CDR2 is SASEGT in the germline V gene. The CDR3 has 15 residues. V gave up 9 bases and J gave up 3 bases; unmatched junction bases: 5. The CDR3 region is CASEGLAGATDTQYF. For the CDR3, the DNA is TGTGCCAGTGAGGGACTAGCGGGGGCAACAGATACGCAGTATTTT.

A note on this clonotype: Germline and junction disagree at one end, which may indicate a read error. The gene calls are TRBV5-1 and TRBJ1-1; D remains ambiguous. CDR3 length: 14 residues. Germline CDR1 and CDR2: SGHRS and YFSETQ. CDR3 DNA sequence: TGCGACAGCAGCTTGATTCAGGTGAACACTGAAGCTTTCTTT. Protein: CDSSLIQVNTEAFF.

A few counts support this clonotype. The chain's CDR3 is CASSNTGTANQPQHF. The CDR3 DNA reads as TGTGCCAGTAGTAACACCGGGACGGCGAATCAGCCCCAGCATTTT. The chain couples TRBV19 to TRBJ1-5; D possibly corresponds to TRBD1 (5 bases). Trimming cost V 4 bases and J 4 bases, with 14 bases left between them. CDR1 is LNHDA, CDR2 SQIVND, per germline (reference sequence). The CDR3 is 15 residues long.

Ten or more counts support this clonotype. The chain combines TRBV20-1 with TRBJ2-2; either TRBD1 or TRBD2 may fit D (5 bases each). V dropped 0 bases and J dropped 3 bases, with 14 bases sitting between them. The germline V gene has CDR1 DFQATT and CDR2 SNEGSKA (reference sequence). The CDR3 has 16 amino acids. CDR3 region: CSARDLGRGDTGELFF. In DNA form, the CDR3 reads TGCAGTGCTAGAGATCTAGGTCGGGGCGACACCGGGGAGCTGTTTTTT.

This clonotype occurred many times. CDR3 DNA: TGCAGCGCGACAGGGAACACTGAAGCTTTCTTT. Translated, it gives CSATGNTEAFF. The V gene is TRBV29-1, the J gene TRBJ1-1; D may be TRBD1 (6 bases). This CDR3 is 11 amino acids long. Germline lookup yields CDR1 SQVTM and CDR2 ANQGSEA. V lost 7 bases and J lost 1, with 7 bases in between.

The chain carries TRBV7-9 and TRBJ1-2; D is ambiguous. CDR1 and CDR2 from the germline V gene are SEHNR and FQNEAQ (reference sequence). The CDR3 runs 11 residues. V was shortened by 1 base and J by 8 bases, with 5 bases between the two germline ends. The CDR3 protein is CASSLVSGYTF. The CDR3, as DNA: TGTGCCAGCAGCTTAGTTTCCGGCTACACCTTC.

This clonotype was seen repeatedly, ten times or more. The V gene is TRBV20-1, the J gene TRBJ2-2, with 9 bases identical to TRBD1. Germline CDR1 is DFQATT and CDR2 is SNEGSKA (reference sequence). V lost 1 base and J lost 1; bases outside the gene matches: 7. CDR3 length: 17 residues. The CDR3 protein is CSARGEPGQGNTGELFF. CDR3 nucleotide sequence: TGCAGTGCTAGAGGGGAGCCGGGACAGGGGAACACCGGGGAGCTGTTTTTT.

Ten or more counts support this clonotype. J is TRBJ2-7 and V is TRBV28, with D maybe TRBD1 (6 bases). Trimming took 2 bases from V and 0 from J, leaving 8 bases between them. CDR3 length: 14 residues. Germline CDR1 reads MDHEN; CDR2 reads SYDVKM. The CDR3 spells CASSLGQSSYEQYF. In nucleotides, the CDR3 is TGTGCCAGCAGTTTAGGACAGAGCTCCTACGAGCAGTACTTC.

This clonotype showed up many times. This chain links TRBV4-1 with TRBJ2-5, with 16 bases that match TRBD2. After removal of 3 bases from V and 2 bases from J, the junction contained 3 bases not matched to a gene. Germline lookup yields CDR1 MGHRA and CDR2 YSYEKL. The CDR3 is 17 residues long. CDR3 bases: TGCGCCAGCAGCCAGGGACTAGCGGGGGGGGTTCAAGAGACCCAGTACTTC. Protein sequence: CASSQGLAGGVQETQYF.

This clonotype has ten or more counts. The genes are TRBV12-3 or TRBV12-4 and TRBJ2-3; TRBD2 matches 11 bases. The CDR3 has 14 amino acids. With V trimmed by 6 bases and J by 1 base, 0 bases remained unmatched. CDR3 sequence reads: CASRGLAGTDTQYF. CDR3 DNA sequence: TGTGCCAGCAGGGGACTAGCGGGCACAGATACGCAGTATTTT.

A few counts support this clonotype. The chain links TRBV24-1 to TRBJ2-1, with a possible D match to TRBD1 (6 bases). Trimming shortened V by 8 bases and J by 10 bases, and 11 bases separated the two germline ends. The germline gives CDR1 KGHDR, CDR2 SFDVKD. There are 11 residues in the CDR3. The CDR3, as DNA: TGTGCCACCAAGAAAACAGGGGAGCAGTTCTTC. Translating gives CATKKTGEQFF.

This chain joins TRBV7-2 and TRBJ2-7; 7 nucleotides agree with TRBD1. The CDR3 contains 13 residues. Germline values: CDR1 SGHTA, CDR2 FQGNSA. V lost 3 bases and J lost 2; bases outside the gene matches: 1. CDR3 region: CASSFGTAYEQYF. In nucleotides, the CDR3 is TGTGCCAGCAGCTTCGGGACAGCCTACGAGCAGTACTTC.

The V call is TRBV20-1, the J call TRBJ2-7; possibly TRBD1 for D (6 bases). Germline-derived CDR1 and CDR2 are DFQATT and SNEGSKA (reference sequence). The CDR3 is 15 amino acids. The V and J ends lost 4 bases and 7 bases respectively, with 23 bases between them. The CDR3 loop is CSAKERQAATGEQYF. CDR3 in DNA: TGCAGTGCTAAAGAAAGACAGGCGGCTACGGGTGAGCAGTACTTC.

This clonotype appeared many times. The chain employs TRBV6-5 and TRBJ2-7; TRBD1 aligns across 7 bases. Per the germline V gene, CDR1 is MNHEY and CDR2 is SVGAGI. After removal of 0 bases from V and 3 bases from J, the junction contained 2 bases not matched to a gene. This CDR3 is 14 amino acids long. The CDR3 spells CASSYSRDSYEQYF. The DNA of the CDR3 is TGTGCCAGCAGTTACTCGAGGGACAGCTACGAGCAGTACTTC.

This clonotype has just a few counts. The gene calls are TRBV7-2 and TRBJ1-4; 8 bases align to TRBD1. This CDR3 has 16 amino acids. V was clipped by 1 base and J by 6 bases; unmatched bases: 7. Germline CDR1 and CDR2: SGHTA and FQGNSA. The CDR3 nucleotides read TGTGCCAGCAGCTTAGGCCACAGGGGGACGGATGAAAAACTGTTTTTT. Its translation: CASSLGHRGTDEKLFF.

The sample holds a few counts of this clonotype. This rearrangement joins TRBV29-1 to TRBJ2-3, with no clear D. The CDR3 extends over 14 amino acids. The germline V gene has CDR1 SQVTM and CDR2 ANQGSEA. Trimming shortened V by 6 bases and J by 0 bases, and 13 bases separated the two germline ends. Written as DNA, the CDR3 is TGCAGCGTCTCTCCCGGCGGTAGCACAGATACGCAGTATTTT. Its protein is CSVSPGGSTDTQYF.

This clonotype was picked up many times. The chain is built from TRBV5-6 and TRBJ2-7, with D uncertain. The ends were cut back, 0 bases at V and 6 bases at J, with 7 bases in the middle. Germline loops: CDR1 SGHDT, CDR2 YYEEEE. This CDR3 region has 12 residues. CDR3 DNA sequence: TGTGCCAGCAGCTTGGCCGCCTTCGAGCAGTACTTC. It yields the protein CASSLAAFEQYF.

The V call is TRBV6-1, the J call TRBJ2-7, with 7 bases aligning to TRBD2. Germline V lookup: CDR1 MNHNS, CDR2 SASEGT. V lost 10 bases to trimming and J lost 2 bases; unmatched junction nucleotides: 11. The length of the CDR3 is 14 residues. The CDR3 here is CATRGTGGTYEQYF. CDR3 nucleotides: TGTGCCACCCGCGGGACCGGGGGGACCTACGAGCAGTACTTC.

J is TRBJ1-1 and V is TRBV7-9; D unresolved. CDR1 SEHNR and CDR2 FQNEAQ come from the germline V gene (reference sequence). Between the trimmed V and J ends, which lost 5 bases and 1 base, there was a span of 8 bases. The length of the CDR3 is 13 residues. The CDR3 bases are TGTGCCAGCAGCCCTCAGACGAACACTGAAGCTTTCTTT. Translating gives CASSPQTNTEAFF.

As concerns this clonotype: With a much larger clone just one base away, this may be a read error. The missing conserved phenylalanine or tryptophan at the end of this CDR3 makes a read error likely. The CDR3 here is CASSQGYSFPNNEQFL. The CDR3 coding sequence is TGTGCCAGCAGCCAAGGTTATAGCTTCCCCAACAATGAGCAGTTCTTA. V and J are TRBV3-1 and TRBJ2-1, with D uncertain. V lost 1 base, J lost 5 bases, and 15 bases lay in between. The CDR3 is 16 amino acids. In germline, CDR1 is LGHDT, CDR2 YNNKEL (reference sequence).

The chain employs TRBV19 and TRBJ2-1, with 8 bases identical to TRBD1. Germline values: CDR1 LNHDA, CDR2 SQIVND (reference sequence). CDR3 length: 16 residues. The V and J ends lost 1 base and 7 bases, in that order; junction bases with no gene match: 9. The CDR3 region is CASSIGAGGAKNEQFF. DNA of the CDR3: TGTGCCAGTAGTATAGGGGCAGGGGGCGCGAAAAATGAGCAGTTCTTC. The full variable domain, its missing parts supplied by reference TRBV19 and TRBJ2-1, is DGGITQSPKYLFRKEGQNVTLSCEQNLNHDAMYWYRQDPGQGLRLIYYSQIVNDFQKGDIAEGYSVSREKKESFPLTVTSAQKNPTAFYLCASSIGAGGAKNEQFFGPGTRLTVL.

This clonotype was counted at least ten times. The chain employs TRBV29-1 and TRBJ1-5; D uncertain. The V gene's germline CDR1 is SQVTM and CDR2 ANQGSEA. This CDR3 contains 14 residues. V was cut by 2 bases and J by 3 bases, with 11 bases left in between. CDR3 DNA: TGCAGCGTTGAATTGGGCGGGAACAATCAGCCCCAGCATTTT. Its translation: CSVELGGNNQPQHF.

This clonotype was seen only a few times. This chain joins TRBV12-3 or TRBV12-4 and TRBJ2-3; no clear D. The CDR3 length is 15 residues. V lost 8 bases to trimming and J lost 0 bases, with 15 bases between them. The CDR3 region is CASDRRPTSTDTQYF. CDR3 bases: TGTGCCAGCGACCGTAGGCCGACTAGCACAGATACGCAGTATTTT.

This clonotype was picked up many times. CDR3 sequence (DNA): TGTGCCAGCAGTCGGACAGACAGCCAAGAGACCCAGTACTTC. Protein product: CASSRTDSQETQYF. V gene TRBV7-9 combines with J gene TRBJ2-5; the D gene is possibly TRBD1 (6 bases). CDR1 SEHNR and CDR2 FQNEAQ come from the germline V gene (reference sequence). The CDR3 runs to 14 residues. V shed 6 bases and J shed 1 base, with 12 bases lying between them.

This clonotype showed up many times. The rearrangement joins TRBV29-1 to TRBJ2-7, with D perhaps TRBD1 (6 bases). Trimming left V 6 bases short and J 2 bases short, with 11 bases between. This CDR3 is built from 12 residues. Germline loops: CDR1 SQVTM, CDR2 ANQGSEA. The CDR3 DNA reads TGCAGCGTCCGGGACATGACCTACGAGCAGTACTTC. Its translation is CSVRDMTYEQYF.

J is TRBJ2-5 and V is TRBV7-6; D might be TRBD1 or TRBD2, each matching 5 bases. The germline V gene encodes CDR1 SGHVS and CDR2 FNYEAQ. The CDR3 loop spans 14 amino acids. Trimming cost V 5 bases and J 5 bases, with 15 bases left between them. CDR3 protein: CASSPGTYEETQYF. The DNA of the CDR3 is TGTGCCAGCAGCCCCGGGACCTACGAGGAGACCCAGTACTTC.

This clonotype was observed at least ten times. J is TRBJ1-1 and V is TRBV12-3 or TRBV12-4, with no clear D. Trimming removed 5 bases at V and 0 bases at J, with 13 bases between. This CDR3 is 15 amino acids long. CDR3 DNA: TGTGCCAGCAGTCAACCCACAGATATGAACACTGAAGCTTTCTTT. Its protein is CASSQPTDMNTEAFF.

At least ten counts were recorded for this clonotype. The chain employs TRBV5-1 and TRBJ2-1; 8 bases line up with TRBD1. The CDR3 runs to 13 residues. The germline gives CDR1 SGHRS, CDR2 YFSETQ. Trimming cost V 5 bases and J 8 bases; bases outside gene matches: 6. Written as DNA, the CDR3 is TGCGCCAGCAGTGGACAGGGATTTTATGAGCAGTTCTTC. It specifies CASSGQGFYEQFF.

This clonotype has at least ten counts. This chain joins TRBV3-1 and TRBJ2-7; D uncertain. The germline gives CDR1 LGHDT, CDR2 YNNKEL (reference sequence). Trimming took 4 bases from V and 5 from J, leaving 6 bases between them. The CDR3 is made up of 11 amino acids. Here the CDR3 reads CASSRQDEQYF. CDR3 nucleotide sequence: TGTGCCAGCAGCCGCCAGGACGAGCAGTACTTC.

This clonotype was observed a few times. V usage is TRBV29-1 and J usage is TRBJ1-2; D might be TRBD1 (6 bases). Germline loops: CDR1 SQVTM, CDR2 ANQGSEA. There are 12 residues in the CDR3. Trimming shortened V by 4 bases and J by 5 bases, and 11 bases separated the two germline ends. CDR3 coding DNA: TGCAGCGTTGGGGCAGGGGCATATGGCTACACCTTC. Translating it yields CSVGAGAYGYTF.